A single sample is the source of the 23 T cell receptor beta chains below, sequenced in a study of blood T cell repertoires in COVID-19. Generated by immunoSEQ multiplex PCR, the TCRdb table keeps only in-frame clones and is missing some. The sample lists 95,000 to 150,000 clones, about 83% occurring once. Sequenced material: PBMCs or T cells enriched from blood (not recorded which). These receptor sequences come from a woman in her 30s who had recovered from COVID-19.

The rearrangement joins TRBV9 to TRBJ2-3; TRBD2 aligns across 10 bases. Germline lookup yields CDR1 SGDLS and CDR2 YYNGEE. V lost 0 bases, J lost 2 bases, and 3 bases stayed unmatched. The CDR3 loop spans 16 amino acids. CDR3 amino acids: CASSVDLAGATDTQYF. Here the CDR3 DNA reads TGTGCCAGCAGCGTAGATCTAGCGGGAGCCACAGATACGCAGTATTTT.

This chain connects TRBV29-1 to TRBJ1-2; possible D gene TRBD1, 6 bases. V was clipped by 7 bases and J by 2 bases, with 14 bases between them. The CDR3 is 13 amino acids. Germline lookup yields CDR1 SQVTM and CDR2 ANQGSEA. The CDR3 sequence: CSARDIRNYGYTF. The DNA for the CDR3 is TGCAGCGCCCGGGACATAAGGAACTATGGCTACACCTTC.

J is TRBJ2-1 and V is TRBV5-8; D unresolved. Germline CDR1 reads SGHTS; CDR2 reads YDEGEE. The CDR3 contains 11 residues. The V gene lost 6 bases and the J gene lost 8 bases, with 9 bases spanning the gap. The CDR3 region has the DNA TGTGCCAGCACCTTCCTCGATGAGCAGTTCTTC. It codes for CASTFLDEQFF.

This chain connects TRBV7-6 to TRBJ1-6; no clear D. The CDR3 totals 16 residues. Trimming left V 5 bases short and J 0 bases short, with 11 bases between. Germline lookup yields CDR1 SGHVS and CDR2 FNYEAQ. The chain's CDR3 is CASSPGAASYNSPLHF. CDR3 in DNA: TGTGCCAGCAGCCCAGGCGCAGCCTCCTATAATTCACCCCTCCACTTT.

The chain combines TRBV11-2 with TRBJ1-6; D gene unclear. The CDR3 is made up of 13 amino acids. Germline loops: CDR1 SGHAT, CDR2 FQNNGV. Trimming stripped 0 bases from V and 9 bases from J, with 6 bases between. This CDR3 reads CASSLDRGSPLHF. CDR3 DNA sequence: TGTGCCAGCAGCTTAGATCGGGGTTCACCCCTCCACTTT.

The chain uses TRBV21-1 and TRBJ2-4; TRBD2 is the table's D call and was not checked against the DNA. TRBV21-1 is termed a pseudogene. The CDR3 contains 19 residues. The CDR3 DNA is TGTGCCAGCAGCTTGTCGTCCGGGACTAGCGGGAAGCTGAGGTACATTCAGTACTTC. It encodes CASSLSSGTSGKLRYIQYF.

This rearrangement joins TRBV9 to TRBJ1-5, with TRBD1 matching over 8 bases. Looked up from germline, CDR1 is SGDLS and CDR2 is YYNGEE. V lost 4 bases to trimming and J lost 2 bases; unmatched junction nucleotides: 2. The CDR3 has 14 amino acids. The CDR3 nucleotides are TGTGCCAGCAGCCCGACAGGGGGCAATCAGCCCCAGCATTTT. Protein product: CASSPTGGNQPQHF.

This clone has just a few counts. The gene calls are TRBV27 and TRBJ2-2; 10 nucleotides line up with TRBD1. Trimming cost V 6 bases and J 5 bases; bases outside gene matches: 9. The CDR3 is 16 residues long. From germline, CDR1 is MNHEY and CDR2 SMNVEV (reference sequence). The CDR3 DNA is TGTGCCAGCAGCCCCGAGGGACAGGGGAGGACCGGGGAGCTGTTTTTT. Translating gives CASSPEGQGRTGELFF.

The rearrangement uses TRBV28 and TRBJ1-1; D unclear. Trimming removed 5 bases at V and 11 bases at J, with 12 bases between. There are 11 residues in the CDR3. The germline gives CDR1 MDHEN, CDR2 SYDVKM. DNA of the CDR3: TGTGCCAGCAGTCGCCACGGGGTGGCTTTCTTT. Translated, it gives CASSRHGVAFF.

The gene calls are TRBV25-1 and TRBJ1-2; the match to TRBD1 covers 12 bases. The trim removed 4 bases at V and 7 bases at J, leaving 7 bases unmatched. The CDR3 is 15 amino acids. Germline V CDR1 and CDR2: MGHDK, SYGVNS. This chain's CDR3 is CASSVPGQGAGGYTF. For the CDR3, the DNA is TGTGCCAGCAGTGTTCCGGGACAGGGGGCCGGTGGCTACACCTTC.

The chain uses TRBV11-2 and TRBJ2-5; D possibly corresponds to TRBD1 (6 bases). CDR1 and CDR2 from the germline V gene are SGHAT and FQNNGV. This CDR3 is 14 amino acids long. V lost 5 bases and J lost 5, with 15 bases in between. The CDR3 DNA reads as TGTGCCAGCAGCCGCGCAGGGGAAGGGGAGACCCAGTACTTC. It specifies CASSRAGEGETQYF. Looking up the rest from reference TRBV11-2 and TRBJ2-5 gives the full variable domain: EAGVAQSPRYKIIEKRQSVAFWCNPISGHATLYWYQQILGQGPKLLIQFQNNGVVDDSQLPKDRFSAERLKGVDSTLKIQPAKLEDSAVYLCASSRAGEGETQYFGPGTRLLVL.

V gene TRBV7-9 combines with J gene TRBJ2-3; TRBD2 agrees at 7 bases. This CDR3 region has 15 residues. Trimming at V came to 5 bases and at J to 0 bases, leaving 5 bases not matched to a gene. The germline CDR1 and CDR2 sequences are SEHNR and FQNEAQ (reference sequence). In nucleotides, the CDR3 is TGTGCCAGCAGCGCGGGAGCCGCTAGCACAGATACGCAGTATTTT. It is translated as CASSAGAASTDTQYF.

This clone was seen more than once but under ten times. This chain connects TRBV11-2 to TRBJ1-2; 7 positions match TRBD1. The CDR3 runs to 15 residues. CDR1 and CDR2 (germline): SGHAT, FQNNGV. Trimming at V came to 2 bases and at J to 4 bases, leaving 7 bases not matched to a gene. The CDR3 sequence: CASSLPGQLRYGYTF. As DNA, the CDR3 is TGTGCCAGCAGCTTACCGGGACAGCTACGCTATGGCTACACCTTC.

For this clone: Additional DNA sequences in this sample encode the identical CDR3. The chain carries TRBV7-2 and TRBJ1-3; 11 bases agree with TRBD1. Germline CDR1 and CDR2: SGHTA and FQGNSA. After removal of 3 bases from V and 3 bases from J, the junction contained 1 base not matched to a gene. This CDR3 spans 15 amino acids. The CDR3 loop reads CASSLGTGGGNTIYF. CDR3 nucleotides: TGTGCCAGCAGCTTGGGGACAGGGGGTGGAAACACCATATATTTT.

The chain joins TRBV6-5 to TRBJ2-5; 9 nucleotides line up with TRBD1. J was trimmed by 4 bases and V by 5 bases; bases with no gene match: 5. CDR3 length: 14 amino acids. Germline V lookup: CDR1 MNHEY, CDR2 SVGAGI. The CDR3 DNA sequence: TGTGCCAGCAGTATTGACAGGGGGAGAGAGACCCAGTACTTC. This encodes CASSIDRGRETQYF.

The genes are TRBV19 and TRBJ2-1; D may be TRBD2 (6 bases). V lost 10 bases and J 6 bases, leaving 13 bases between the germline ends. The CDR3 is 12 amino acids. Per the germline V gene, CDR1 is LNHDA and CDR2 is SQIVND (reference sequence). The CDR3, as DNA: TGTGCCACCAGACTAGGAGGCAATGAGCAGTTCTTC. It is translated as CATRLGGNEQFF.

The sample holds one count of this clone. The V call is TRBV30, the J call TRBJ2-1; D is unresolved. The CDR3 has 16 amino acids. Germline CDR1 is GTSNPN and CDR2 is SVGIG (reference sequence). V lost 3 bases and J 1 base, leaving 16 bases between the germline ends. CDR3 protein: CAWSLALVGSYNEQFF. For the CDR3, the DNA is TGTGCCTGGAGCCTGGCTCTAGTCGGTTCCTACAATGAGCAGTTCTTC.

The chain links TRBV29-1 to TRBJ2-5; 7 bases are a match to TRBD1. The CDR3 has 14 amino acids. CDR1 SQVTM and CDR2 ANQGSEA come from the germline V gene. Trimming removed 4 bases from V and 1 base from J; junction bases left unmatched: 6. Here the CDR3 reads CSVGKGARQETQYF. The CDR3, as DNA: TGCAGCGTTGGAAAGGGGGCCCGCCAAGAGACCCAGTACTTC.

The CDR3: CASSLQGGANTGELFF. The CDR3, as DNA: TGTGCCAGCAGCTTACAGGGGGGCGCGAACACCGGGGAGCTGTTTTTT. J is TRBJ2-2 and V is TRBV5-4; TRBD1 matches at 8 bases. CDR1 and CDR2 from the germline V gene are SGHNT and YYREEE (reference sequence). This CDR3 has 16 amino acids. Germline trimming cut 2 bases from V and 0 bases from J; bases unmatched to any gene: 3.

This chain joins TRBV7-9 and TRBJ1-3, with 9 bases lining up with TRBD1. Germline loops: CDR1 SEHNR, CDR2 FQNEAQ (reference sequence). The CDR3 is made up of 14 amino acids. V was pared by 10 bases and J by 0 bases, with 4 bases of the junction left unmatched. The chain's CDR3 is CANGQGNSGNTIYF. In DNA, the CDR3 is TGTGCCAACGGACAGGGGAACTCTGGAAACACCATATATTTT.

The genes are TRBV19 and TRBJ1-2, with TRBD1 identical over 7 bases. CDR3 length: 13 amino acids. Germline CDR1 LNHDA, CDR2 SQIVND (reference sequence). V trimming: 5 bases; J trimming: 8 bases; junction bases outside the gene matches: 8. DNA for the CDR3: TGTGCCAGTAGTGAGGGGGCAGGTTACGGCTACACCTTC. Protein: CASSEGAGYGYTF.

The CDR3 coding sequence is TGTGCCAGCAGTTTACGACTAGAGGACAATGAGCAGTTCTTC. Protein: CASSLRLEDNEQFF. The genes are TRBV28 and TRBJ2-1; possible D gene TRBD2, 6 bases. The CDR3 has 14 amino acids. V lost 2 bases and J 5 bases, leaving 10 bases between the germline ends. Germline V gene sequence: CDR1 MDHEN, CDR2 SYDVKM.

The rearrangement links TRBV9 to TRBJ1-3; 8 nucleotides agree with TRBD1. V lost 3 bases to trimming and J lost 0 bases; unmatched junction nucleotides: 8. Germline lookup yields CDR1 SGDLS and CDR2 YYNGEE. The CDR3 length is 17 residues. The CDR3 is CASSGTGGAFSGNTIYF. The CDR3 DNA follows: TGTGCCAGCAGCGGTACAGGGGGTGCCTTCTCTGGAAACACCATATATTTT.